The present T cell receptor (beta chain) was sequenced within a study of blood T cell repertoires in COVID-19. The germline CDR1 and CDR2 sequences are SGHTA and FQGNSA. V dropped 2 bases and J dropped 4 bases, with 17 bases sitting between them. The CDR3 contains 16 residues. Profiling relied on immunoSEQ multiplex PCR, and the TCRdb table lists in-frame clones only, not all of them. The table has tens of thousands of clones, 70% to 90% seen once; the top ten hold roughly 4.5%. The specimen was peripheral blood. The clonotype was recovered from a man older than 75 with active COVID-19. The rearrangement uses TRBV7-2 and TRBJ2-5; possible D gene TRBD1, 6 bases. CDR3: CASSLSSRGRGETQYF. The CDR3 DNA sequence: TGTGCCAGCAGCTTATCTAGCAGGGGTCGAGGAGAGACCCAGTACTTC.